This TCR beta chain came from a study of cytomegalovirus exposure and HLA in healthy donors. Study-level results: Listed as cytomegalovirus-associated were more than 150 TCR beta chains. According to reports, the classifier identified cytomegalovirus status with high specificity and sensitivity.

In regard to this clone: Its antigen is still unknown.

The CDR3 loop spans 17 amino acids. The V and J ends lost 8 bases and 0 bases, in that order; junction bases with no gene match: 10. The germline gives CDR1 MDHEN, CDR2 SYDVKM. Use of 60 Vbeta and 13 Jbeta primers characterized the PCR. Sequenced by immunoSEQ multiplex PCR; TCRdb stores in-frame clones only, minus some. The sample records approximately 300,000 clones, roughly four fifths being singletons. Sequencing used PBMCs. The genes are TRBV28 and TRBJ2-6; 7 bases agree with TRBD2. This TCR was recovered from a woman aged 40 to 50 in good health and CMV-seropositive. This CDR3 reads CASYGAGTLSGANVLTF. The CDR3 nucleotides read TGTGCCAGCTATGGAGCGGGGACTCTCTCTGGGGCCAACGTCCTGACTTTC.